This TCR beta chain was identified in a study of cytomegalovirus exposure and HLA in healthy donors. Regarding the study as a whole: The tendency of first-cohort TCR clusters to co-occur in the 90 to 150 validation repertoires was the finding of a later analysis. TCR beta chains numbering more than 150 were designated cytomegalovirus-associated. TCR sequences were mostly rare, though some public TCRs occurred in many donors.

CDR3 size: 17 residues. Germline V gives CDR1 LNHDA, CDR2 SQIVND (reference sequence). V lost 3 bases to trimming and J lost 0 bases; unmatched junction nucleotides: 8. Clones were read by immunoSEQ multiplex PCR, and TCRdb kept only the in-frame ones, dropping some. This sample yields some 150,000 clones, of which approximately 87% are seen a single time; roughly 1.5% belongs to the top ten. With respect to this clone: Its antigen is as yet unknown.

The chain joins TRBV19 to TRBJ2-1; 7 positions match TRBD2. Material for sequencing was PBMCs. The receptor was isolated from a woman aged 25 to 45 in good health and CMV-seronegative. CDR3 region: CASSIARTSGSYNEQFF. CDR3 DNA sequence: TGTGCCAGTAGTATCGCCCGGACTAGTGGCTCCTACAATGAGCAGTTCTTC.